This T cell receptor beta chain was sequenced during a study of shared clonotypes between healthy human individuals. The study's findings and limits: Clonotypes not shared had lower generation probabilities than those common to all four donors. The naive CD4 repertoires of several donors were compared, and 5% to 6.5% of clonotypes were shared.

This clone came up once. Its antigen is as yet unknown. Sequencing was performed with immunoSEQ multiplex PCR; in TCRdb, only in-frame clones are kept and a portion is missing. The sample yields 2.5 million or so clones, approximately 90% seen once. The split of CD4+ cells yielded CD45RA+ naive and CD45RA-negative memory subsets. Germline V CDR1 and CDR2: MNHNY, SVGAGI (reference sequence). This CDR3 is built from 14 residues. V was pared by 6 bases and J by 5 bases, with 5 bases of the junction left unmatched. Material: naive CD4+ T cells sorted from blood. Subset indicated: CD45RA+ positively selected. This clonotype was obtained from a man aged 18-30 years in good health. The chain combines TRBV6-6 with TRBJ2-1; 9 nucleotides match TRBD2. The CDR3 nucleotides read TGTGCCAGCAGCCCGACTAGCGGACACAATGAGCAGTTCTTC. It encodes CASSPTSGHNEQFF.